The rows below give T cell receptor beta chains drawn from one sample of a study of T cell changes during pregnancy in multiple sclerosis. TCRdb's table, derived via immunoSEQ multiplex PCR, lists solely in-frame clones and lacks some. This table has more than 35,000 clones, about 88% appearing once. The material sequenced was CD8+ T cells from peripheral blood mononuclear cells, taken after pregnancy. These receptors were obtained from a female donor in good health, enrolled as a control in a pregnancy study. Each CDR3 is given with its conserved first and last residue. Fields, in order: D gene, J gene, V gene, clone size, CDR3 DNA, CDR3 protein. The D gene is left open where the match is weak. Only some rows state a clone size, as once, few, many or a class for expanded clones.

d_call: TRBD1; j_call: TRBJ2-6; v_call: TRBV7-9; clone_size: .; cdr3_nt: TGTGCCAGCAGCGCCCGGGACAGGACTTCCTCTGGGGCCAACGTCCTGACTTTC; cdr3_aa: CASSARDRTSSGANVLTF
d_call: TRBD2; j_call: TRBJ2-3; v_call: TRBV7-9; clone_size: .; cdr3_nt: TGTGCCAGCAGCCCTTTAGCGGGGGGGGGAGATACGCAGTATTTT; cdr3_aa: CASSPLAGGGDTQYF
d_call: TRBD1; j_call: TRBJ2-7; v_call: TRBV6-4; clone_size: .; cdr3_nt: TGTGCCAGCAGTTTTACTCTCACAGGGGATGATTTCCACGAGCAGTACTTC; cdr3_aa: CASSFTLTGDDFHEQYF
d_call: .; j_call: TRBJ1-3; v_call: TRBV5-4; clone_size: once; cdr3_nt: TGTGCCAGCAGCTTTCAGGGGAACGCTGGAAACACCATATATTTT; cdr3_aa: CASSFQGNAGNTIYF
d_call: .; j_call: TRBJ2-5; v_call: TRBV9; clone_size: .; cdr3_nt: TGTGCCAGCGGCAGGGGAGGGGTCCAAGAGACCCAGTACTTC; cdr3_aa: CASGRGGVQETQYF
d_call: TRBD1; j_call: TRBJ1-2; v_call: TRBV7-3; clone_size: .; cdr3_nt: TGTGCCAGCAGCTTAGGAGGACAGGGTGGCTACACCTTC; cdr3_aa: CASSLGGQGGYTF
d_call: .; j_call: TRBJ2-5; v_call: TRBV2; clone_size: .; cdr3_nt: TGTGCCAGCAGTGAAGTGTGGGGAGGAGAGACCCAGTACTTC; cdr3_aa: CASSEVWGGETQYF
d_call: .; j_call: TRBJ2-3; v_call: TRBV6-5; clone_size: once; cdr3_nt: TGTGCCACCACCTCCGAGACTGGCCTAGATACGCAGTATTTT; cdr3_aa: CATTSETGLDTQYF
d_call: .; j_call: TRBJ2-7; v_call: TRBV5-4; clone_size: .; cdr3_nt: TGTGCCAGCAGCGGATCGTTAGGGTCTGAGCGGCGAGTTGAGCAGTACTTC; cdr3_aa: CASSGSLGSERRVEQYF
d_call: TRBD1; j_call: TRBJ1-2; v_call: TRBV5-4; clone_size: .; cdr3_nt: TGTGCCAGCAGCTTGGGAATCACCGGGACAGGGGTACGTGGCTACACCTTC; cdr3_aa: CASSLGITGTGVRGYTF
d_call: TRBD1; j_call: TRBJ1-6; v_call: TRBV2; clone_size: .; cdr3_nt: TGTGCCAGCGTGAGGACAGGGGCGAGCGATTCACCCCTCCACTTT; cdr3_aa: CASVRTGASDSPLHF
d_call: TRBD1; j_call: TRBJ1-2; v_call: TRBV4-3; clone_size: .; cdr3_nt: TGCGCCAGCAGCCCAGACAGGGTGAGCAACTATGGCTACACCTTC; cdr3_aa: CASSPDRVSNYGYTF